The source of this T cell receptor (beta chain) is a study of blood T cells in healthy people across ages. General study findings and limits: Unsorted PBMCs ruled out conclusive naive versus antigen-experienced comparison.

A J-beta primer mix and a sample-barcoded 5' primer were used in a second PCR of about 7 to 12 cycles. Each cDNA was tagged by a template-switch adaptor containing 12 random nucleotides. The yield of each sample was at least 2.5 million CDR3-containing paired-end reads. TCRdb fed the 5' RACE reads into MiXCR, producing one record per CDR3 protein. The top ten clones hold 13% of a sample with under 1,000,000 distinct CDR3 sequences, roughly 34% of them seen once. Per sample, at least 5 micrograms of total RNA were extracted. The CDR3 covers 14 residues. Per germline, CDR1 SGHTA and CDR2 FQGNSA. The V gene lost 5 bases and the J gene lost 9 bases, with 17 bases spanning the gap. Worth noting for this clonotype: Its antigen is undetermined.

The J gene is TRBJ2-1, the V gene TRBV7-2; TRBD1 might be the D (6 bases). The receptor comes from a man between 18 and 35 years old in good health. The sample consisted of blood. As DNA, the CDR3 is TGTGCCAGCAGCGCGCCCACCACAGGGATTGAGCAGTTCTTC. Amino acids: CASSAPTTGIEQFF.